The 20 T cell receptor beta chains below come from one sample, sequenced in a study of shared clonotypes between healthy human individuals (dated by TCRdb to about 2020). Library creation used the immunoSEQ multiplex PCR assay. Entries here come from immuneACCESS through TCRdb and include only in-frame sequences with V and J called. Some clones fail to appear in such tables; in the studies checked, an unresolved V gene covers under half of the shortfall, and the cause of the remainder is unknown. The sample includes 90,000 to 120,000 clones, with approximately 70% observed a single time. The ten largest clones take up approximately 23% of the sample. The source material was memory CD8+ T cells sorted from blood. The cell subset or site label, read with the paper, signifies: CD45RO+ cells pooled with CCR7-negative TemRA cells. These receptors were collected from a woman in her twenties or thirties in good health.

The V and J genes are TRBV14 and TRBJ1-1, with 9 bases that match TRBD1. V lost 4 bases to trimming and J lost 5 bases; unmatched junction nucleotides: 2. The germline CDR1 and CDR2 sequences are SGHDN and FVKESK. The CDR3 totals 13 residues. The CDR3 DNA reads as TGTGCCAGCAGCCTGACAGGGGGAACTGAAGCTTTCTTT. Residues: CASSLTGGTEAFF.

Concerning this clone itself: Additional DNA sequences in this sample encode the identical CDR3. The CDR3 DNA is TGTGCCAGCAGTGGGACTAGCGGGGCCTACAATGAGCAGTTCTTC. Amino acids: CASSGTSGAYNEQFF. The V call is TRBV27, the J call TRBJ2-1, with 13 bases that match TRBD2. This CDR3 spans 15 amino acids. Germline CDR1 reads MNHEY; CDR2 reads SMNVEV (reference sequence). The ends lost 5 bases at V and 2 bases at J; junction bases unmatched: 0.

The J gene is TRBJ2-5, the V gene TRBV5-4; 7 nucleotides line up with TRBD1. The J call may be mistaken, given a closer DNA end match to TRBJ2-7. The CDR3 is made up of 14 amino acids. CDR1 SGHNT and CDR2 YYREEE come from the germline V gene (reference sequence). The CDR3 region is CASSLWDRPYEQYF. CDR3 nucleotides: TGTGCCAGCAGCTTGTGGGACAGACCTTACGAGCAGTACTTC.

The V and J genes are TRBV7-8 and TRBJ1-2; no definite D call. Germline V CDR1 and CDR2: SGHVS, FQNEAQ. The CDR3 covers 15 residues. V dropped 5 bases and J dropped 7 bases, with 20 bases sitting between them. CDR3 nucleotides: TGTGCCAGCAGCCCCCCCTGGATCCCTTCGGTTGGCTACACCTTC. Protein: CASSPPWIPSVGYTF.

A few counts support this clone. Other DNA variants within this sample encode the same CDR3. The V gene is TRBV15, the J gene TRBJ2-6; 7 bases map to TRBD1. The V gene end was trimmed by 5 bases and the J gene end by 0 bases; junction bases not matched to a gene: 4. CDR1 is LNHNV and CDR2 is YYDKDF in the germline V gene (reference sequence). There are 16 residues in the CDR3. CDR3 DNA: TGTGCCACCAGCCCCCGGACAGGCTCTGGGGCCAACGTCCTGACTTTC. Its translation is CATSPRTGSGANVLTF.

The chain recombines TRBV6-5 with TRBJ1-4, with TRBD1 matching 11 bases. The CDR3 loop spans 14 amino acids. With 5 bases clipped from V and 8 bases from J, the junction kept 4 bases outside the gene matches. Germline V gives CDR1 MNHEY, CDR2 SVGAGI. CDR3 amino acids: CASSRDRGEEKLFF. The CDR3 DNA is TGTGCCAGCAGTCGGGACAGGGGGGAAGAAAAACTGTTTTTT.

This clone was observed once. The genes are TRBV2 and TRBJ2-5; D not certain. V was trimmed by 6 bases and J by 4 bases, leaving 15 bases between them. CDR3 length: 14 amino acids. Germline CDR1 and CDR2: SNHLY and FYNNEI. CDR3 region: CASRTGSQRETQYF. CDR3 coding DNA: TGTGCCAGCAGGACCGGGTCCCAGCGAGAGACCCAGTACTTC. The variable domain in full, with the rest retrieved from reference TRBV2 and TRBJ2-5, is EPEVTQTPSHQVTQMGQEVILRCVPISNHLYFYWYRQILGQKVEFLVSFYNNEISEKSEIFDDQFSVERPDGSNFTLKIRSTKLEDSAMYFCASRTGSQRETQYFGPGTRLLVL.

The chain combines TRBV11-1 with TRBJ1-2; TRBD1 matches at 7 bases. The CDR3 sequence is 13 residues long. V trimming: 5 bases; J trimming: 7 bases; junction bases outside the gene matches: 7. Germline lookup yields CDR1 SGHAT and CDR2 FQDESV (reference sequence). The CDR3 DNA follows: TGTGCCAGCAGCGCGACAGGGAGAAGTGGCTACACCTTC. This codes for CASSATGRSGYTF.

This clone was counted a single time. The CDR3 region has the DNA TGTGCCAGCTCACCAGAACAGACGAACACTGAAGCTTTCTTT. Its protein is CASSPEQTNTEAFF. This chain connects TRBV18 to TRBJ1-1; no clear D. V gave up 2 bases and J gave up 1 base, with 8 bases separating them. This CDR3 comprises 14 residues. CDR1 and CDR2 from the germline V gene are KGHSH and LQKENI.

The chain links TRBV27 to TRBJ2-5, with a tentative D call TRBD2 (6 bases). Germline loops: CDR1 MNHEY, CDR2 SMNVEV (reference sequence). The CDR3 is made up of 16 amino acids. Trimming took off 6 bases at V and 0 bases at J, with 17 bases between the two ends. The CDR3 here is CASRRTIRTYQETQYF. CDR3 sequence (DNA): TGTGCCAGCAGGCGGACTATCCGAACGTACCAAGAGACCCAGTACTTC.

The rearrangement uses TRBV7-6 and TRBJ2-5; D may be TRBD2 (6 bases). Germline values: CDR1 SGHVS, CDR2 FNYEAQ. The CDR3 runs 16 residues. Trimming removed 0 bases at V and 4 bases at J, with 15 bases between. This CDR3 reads CASSLAYMAGRETQYF. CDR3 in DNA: TGTGCCAGCAGCTTAGCCTACATGGCGGGAAGAGAGACCCAGTACTTC.

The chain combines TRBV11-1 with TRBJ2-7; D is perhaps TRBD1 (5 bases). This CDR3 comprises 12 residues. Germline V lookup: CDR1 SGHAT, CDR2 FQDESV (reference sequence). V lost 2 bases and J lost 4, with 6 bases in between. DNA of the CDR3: TGTGCCAGCAGCTTACAGGGTTACGAGCAGTACTTC. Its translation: CASSLQGYEQYF. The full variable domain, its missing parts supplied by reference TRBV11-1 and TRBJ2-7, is EAEVAQSPRYKITEKSQAVAFWCDPISGHATLYWYRQILGQGPELLVQFQDESVVDDSQLPKDRFSAERLKGVDSTLKIQPAELGDSAMYLCASSLQGYEQYFGPGTRLTVT.

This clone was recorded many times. CDR3 residues: CASSLRASNQPQHF. The DNA for the CDR3 is TGTGCCAGCAGCTTAAGGGCGAGCAATCAGCCCCAGCATTTT. This chain joins TRBV5-4 and TRBJ1-5; D gene uncertain. The V and J ends lost 2 bases and 1 base respectively, with 7 bases between them. The germline gives CDR1 SGHNT, CDR2 YYREEE (reference sequence). CDR3 length: 14 amino acids. Complete variable domain (other parts from reference TRBV5-4 and TRBJ1-5): ETGVTQSPTHLIKTRGQQVTLRCSSQSGHNTVSWYQQALGQGPQFIFQYYREEENGRGNFPPRFSGLQFPNYSSELNVNALELDDSALYLCASSLRASNQPQHFGDGTRLSIL.

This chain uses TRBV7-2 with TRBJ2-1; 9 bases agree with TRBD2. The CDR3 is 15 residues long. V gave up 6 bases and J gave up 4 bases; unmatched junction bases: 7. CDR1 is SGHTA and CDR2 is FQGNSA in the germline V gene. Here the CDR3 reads CASSFSGGPYNEQFF. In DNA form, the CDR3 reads TGTGCCAGCAGTTTTAGCGGGGGACCGTACAATGAGCAGTTCTTC.

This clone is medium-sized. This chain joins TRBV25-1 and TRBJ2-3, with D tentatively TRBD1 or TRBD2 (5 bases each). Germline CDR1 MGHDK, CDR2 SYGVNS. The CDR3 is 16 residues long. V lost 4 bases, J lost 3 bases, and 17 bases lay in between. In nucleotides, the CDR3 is TGTGCCAGCAGTGGGGCAGGGAGCGGCGGTACAGATACGCAGTATTTT. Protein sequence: CASSGAGSGGTDTQYF.

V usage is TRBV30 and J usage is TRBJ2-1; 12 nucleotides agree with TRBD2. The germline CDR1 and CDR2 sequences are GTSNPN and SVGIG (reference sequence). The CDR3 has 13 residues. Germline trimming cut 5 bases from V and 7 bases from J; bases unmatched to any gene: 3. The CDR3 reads CAWGTSGRNEQFF. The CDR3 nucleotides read TGTGCCTGGGGGACTAGCGGGCGGAATGAGCAGTTCTTC.

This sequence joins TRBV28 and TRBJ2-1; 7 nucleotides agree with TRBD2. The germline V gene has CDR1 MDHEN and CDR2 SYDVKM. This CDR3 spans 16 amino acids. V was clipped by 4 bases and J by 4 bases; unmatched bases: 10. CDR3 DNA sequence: TGTGCCAGCAGTTCCCCGGGAGGAGTTAATTACAATGAGCAGTTCTTC. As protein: CASSSPGGVNYNEQFF.

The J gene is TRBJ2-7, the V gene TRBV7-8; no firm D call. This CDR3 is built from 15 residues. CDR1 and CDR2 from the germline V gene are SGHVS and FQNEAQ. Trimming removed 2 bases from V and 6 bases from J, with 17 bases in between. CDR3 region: CASSLPQEVPGEQYF. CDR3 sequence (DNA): TGTGCCAGCAGCTTACCCCAAGAGGTCCCTGGCGAGCAGTACTTC.

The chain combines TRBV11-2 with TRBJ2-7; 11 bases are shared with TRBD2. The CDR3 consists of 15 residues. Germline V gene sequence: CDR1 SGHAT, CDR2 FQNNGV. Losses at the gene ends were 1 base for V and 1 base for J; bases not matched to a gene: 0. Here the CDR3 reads CASSLASGRSYEQYF. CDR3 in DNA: TGTGCCAGCAGCTTAGCTAGCGGGAGGTCCTACGAGCAGTACTTC.

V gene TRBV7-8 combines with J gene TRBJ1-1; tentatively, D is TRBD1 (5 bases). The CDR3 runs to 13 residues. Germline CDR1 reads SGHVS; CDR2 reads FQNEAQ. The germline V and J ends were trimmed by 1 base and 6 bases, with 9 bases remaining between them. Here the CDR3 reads CASSLDGASEAFF. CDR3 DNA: TGTGCCAGCAGCTTAGACGGGGCATCTGAAGCTTTCTTT.